The subject of this entry is one T cell receptor beta chain. Its antigen is currently unknown. Treatment: approximately 18 received Ad26.COV2.S at low or high dose, single or two shots; 5 received placebo; per-sample allocation not given. The samples were gathered on day 63 after the first injection of vaccine or placebo. These data originate in a study of Ad26.COV2.S vaccination and SARS-CoV-2 variants. Study at large: The donor belonged to the COV1001 Ad26.COV2.S trial arm. Study-wide findings and caveats: Vaccinated individuals (as opposed to placebo recipients) had higher spike-specific TCR breadth. Comparability of non-spike TCR breadth was observed across vaccine and placebo recipients.

Method: immunoSEQ multiplex PCR; TCRdb's copy keeps in-frame clones and lacks some. This sample yields 300,000 to 500,000 clones, of which approximately 90% are seen a single time; approximately 3.7% belongs to the top ten. This clonotype originated in a person aged 18 to 59 who received the Ad26.COV2.S COVID-19 vaccine or a placebo. Here the sequenced sample was peripheral blood, taken in a trial of Ad26.COV2.S vaccine versus placebo.

CDR3 nucleotides: TGTGCCACCAGCCCCGACAGGGAGGGGAATCAGCCCCAGCATTTT. This encodes CATSPDREGNQPQHF. V and J are TRBV15 and TRBJ1-5; 7 positions match TRBD1. Trimming at V came to 5 bases and at J to 4 bases, leaving 8 bases not matched to a gene. Per the germline V gene, CDR1 is LNHNV and CDR2 is YYDKDF (reference sequence). The CDR3 contains 15 residues.